This entry describes one TCR beta chain. The PCR used 60 Vbeta and 13 Jbeta primers. Assay: immunoSEQ multiplex PCR; the TCRdb copy retains only in-frame clones and omits some. Here the sample spans 150,000 to 200,000 clones, over 80% being singletons. This sample was included in a study of cytomegalovirus exposure and HLA in healthy donors. Study context: One earlier analysis, a look at some 180 million T cells, found 100 million to 130 million unique TCR beta sequences.

V gave up 0 bases and J gave up 6 bases, with 12 bases separating them. The CDR3 length is 14 residues. In germline, CDR1 is LNHNV, CDR2 YYDKDF (reference sequence). This clonotype originated in a man aged 50 to 60 in good health and CMV-seronegative. The chain joins TRBV15 to TRBJ2-7, with D possibly TRBD1 on 5 matching bases. Sequenced input: PBMCs. CDR3 sequence (DNA): TGTGCCACCAGCAGAGATAGGGGAAGAGGCGAGCAGTACTTC. Translated: CATSRDRGRGEQYF.